These T cell receptor beta chains were read from a single sample in a study of T cell responses to AZD1222 COVID-19 vaccine. This table comes from immunoSEQ multiplex PCR, and its TCRdb copy is limited to in-frame clones, with some not included. This table holds 90,000 to 150,000 clones, 80% to 95% found once. Specimen: peripheral blood, collected 28 days after the second dose of the MenACWY control vaccine. The source of these receptors is an adult who received the MenACWY meningococcal vaccine as a control. CDR3s include the opening cysteine and the closing phenylalanine or tryptophan. The D gene is left open where the match is weak. A clone size is listed for some rows: how often the clone was seen (once, few, many), or a class if it is expanded.

V: TRBV21-1; size: -; J: TRBJ2-7; D: -; CDR3: CASSISDRVEQYF; DNA: TGTGCCAGCAGCATTTCGGACAGGGTCGAGCAGTACTTC
V: TRBV28; size: -; J: TRBJ2-5; D: -; CDR3: CASSLSGPIEETQYF; DNA: TGTGCCAGCAGTTTATCGGGACCAATTGAAGAGACCCAGTACTTC
V: TRBV18; size: -; J: TRBJ2-7; D: -; CDR3: CASSQDSSYEQYF; DNA: TGTGCCAGTTCGCAGGACAGTTCCTACGAGCAGTACTTC
V: TRBV18; size: -; J: TRBJ2-5; D: TRBD2; CDR3: CASSRRPGLAGLETQYF; DNA: TGTGCCAGCTCACGCAGACCGGGACTAGCGGGATTAGAGACCCAGTACTTC
V: TRBV6-1; size: -; J: TRBJ1-5; D: -; CDR3: CASSELQPQHF; DNA: TGTGCCAGCAGTGAACTTCAGCCCCAGCATTTT
V: TRBV25-1; size: -; J: TRBJ1-2; D: -; CDR3: CASSRGNYGYTF; DNA: TGTGCCAGCAGTCGGGGGAACTATGGCTACACCTTC
V: TRBV5-1; size: -; J: TRBJ1-6; D: TRBD1; CDR3: CASSPPGGNSPLHF; DNA: TGCGCCAGCAGCCCCCCAGGGGGTAATTCACCCCTCCACTTT
V: TRBV19; size: once; J: TRBJ1-2; D: TRBD1; CDR3: CASSTGGANYGYTF; DNA: TGTGCCAGTAGTACAGGGGGCGCTAACTATGGCTACACCTTC
V: TRBV7-9; size: -; J: TRBJ2-1; D: TRBD2; CDR3: CASSPTSGVIDEQFF; DNA: TGTGCCAGCAGCCCTACTAGCGGGGTGATCGATGAGCAGTTCTTC
V: TRBV7-2; size: -; J: TRBJ2-5; D: TRBD2; CDR3: CASSSSGRQETQYF; DNA: TGTGCCAGCAGCTCTAGCGGAAGACAAGAGACCCAGTACTTC
V: TRBV2; size: -; J: TRBJ1-4; D: TRBD1; CDR3: CASTRDRVANEKLFF; DNA: TGTGCCAGCACCCGGGACAGGGTTGCTAATGAAAAACTGTTTTTT
V: TRBV5-1; size: -; J: TRBJ2-1; D: -; CDR3: CASRGRVDNEQFF; DNA: TGCGCCAGCCGAGGTAGAGTCGACAATGAGCAGTTCTTC
V: TRBV6-4; size: -; J: TRBJ1-5; D: -; CDR3: CASSDSYNQPQHF; DNA: TGTGCCAGCAGTGACTCGTATAATCAGCCCCAGCATTTT
V: TRBV5-5; size: -; J: TRBJ2-3; D: TRBD1; CDR3: CASGRVRDRGTDTQYF; DNA: TGTGCCAGCGGCAGAGTCCGGGACAGGGGCACAGATACGCAGTATTTT
V: TRBV10-1; size: once; J: TRBJ2-1; D: TRBD1; CDR3: CASSDRYRDRGYNEQFF; DNA: TGCGCCAGCAGTGACCGGTACCGGGACAGGGGATACAATGAGCAGTTCTTC
V: TRBV10-3; size: -; J: TRBJ1-3; D: -; CDR3: CAISGRDSGNTIYF; DNA: TGTGCCATCAGCGGACGGGACTCTGGAAACACCATATATTTT
V: TRBV7-9; size: -; J: TRBJ2-2; D: -; CDR3: CASSLGGLDYTGELFF; DNA: TGTGCCAGCAGCTTAGGGGGTTTAGATTACACCGGGGAGCTGTTTTTT
V: TRBV19; size: -; J: TRBJ1-2; D: -; CDR3: CASSIQGADYGYTF; DNA: TGTGCCAGTAGTATACAGGGTGCTGACTATGGCTACACCTTC
V: TRBV9; size: -; J: TRBJ1-3; D: -; CDR3: CASSVHDSSGNTIYF; DNA: TGTGCCAGCAGCGTACATGATAGCTCTGGAAACACCATATATTTT
V: TRBV6-2/TRBV6-3; size: -; J: TRBJ2-1; D: TRBD2; CDR3: CASSYSVGGDDIEQFF; DNA: TGTGCCAGCAGTTACTCGGTGGGAGGGGACGATATTGAGCAGTTCTTC
V: TRBV12-3/TRBV12-4; size: -; J: TRBJ2-1; D: -; CDR3: CASSLGSYNEQFF; DNA: TGTGCCAGCAGTTTAGGTTCCTACAATGAGCAGTTCTTC